This passage covers 18 T cell receptor beta chains from one sample sequenced in a study of blood T cell repertoires in COVID-19. Data came from immunoSEQ multiplex PCR; TCRdb stores just in-frame clones and leaves some out. The sample carries more than 150,000 clones, approximately 90% recorded once. The source material was peripheral blood. These receptor sequences come from a woman younger than 35 who had recovered from COVID-19.

The chain joins TRBV5-5 to TRBJ1-2; the match to TRBD1 covers 9 bases. The CDR3 loop spans 15 amino acids. Germline assignment: CDR1 SGHKS and CDR2 YYEKEE (reference sequence). Trimming took 2 bases from V and 5 from J; bases not matched to a gene: 7. The CDR3 nucleotides are TGTGCCAGCAGCTTAGGCGGACAGGGGCCGTATGGCTACACCTTC. It translates to CASSLGGQGPYGYTF.

J is TRBJ2-2 and V is TRBV19; D is uncertain. The V gene's germline CDR1 is LNHDA and CDR2 SQIVND (reference sequence). The CDR3 is 14 amino acids. V lost 11 bases and J 5 bases, leaving 18 bases between the germline ends. Written as DNA, the CDR3 is TGTGCCTGCTTCAACCCAGGTGGAACCGGGGAGCTGTTTTTT. Protein: CACFNPGGTGELFF.

This clone was counted only a few times. The V gene is TRBV6-1, the J gene TRBJ2-2, with D possibly matching TRBD1 (5 bases). V shed 3 bases and J shed 6 bases, with 17 bases lying between them. The CDR3 is 16 residues long. Germline CDR1 MNHNS, CDR2 SASEGT. CDR3 nucleotides: TGTGCCAGCAGTGAGCAGATGGCAGGGCGAGCCGGGGAGCTGTTTTTT. Translated, it gives CASSEQMAGRAGELFF.

The V gene is TRBV21-1, the J gene TRBJ2-1; TRBD2, the D gene given by the table, was not confirmed from the DNA. TRBV21-1 is deemed a pseudogene. The CDR3 sequence is 18 residues long. The CDR3 nucleotides read TGTGCCAGCAGCCAGCCGGGACTAGCGGGGGAATACTACAATGAGCAGTTCTTC. Amino acid sequence: CASSQPGLAGEYYNEQFF.

Notes on this clone: Sequence at one end of the junction differs from germline and may be a read error. J is TRBJ1-1 and V is TRBV11-2, with 9 bases that match TRBD1. The CDR3 extends over 12 amino acids. Germline V CDR1 and CDR2: SGHAT, FQNNGV. This CDR3 is CASSLEGTGHYF. CDR3 nucleotides: TGTGCCAGCAGCTTAGAAGGGACAGGGCATTACTTT.

The CDR3 DNA reads TGTGCCGCGCGAACAGGGACAGGGGGTGATGAAAAACTGTTTTTT. Translating gives CAARTGTGGDEKLFF. The rearrangement joins TRBV10-3 to TRBJ1-4; TRBD1 agrees at 11 bases. The trim removed 11 bases at V and 6 bases at J, leaving 11 bases unmatched. The length of the CDR3 is 15 residues. Per the germline V gene, CDR1 is ENHRY and CDR2 is SYGVKD.

This chain uses TRBV6-5 with TRBJ2-3, with a weak D call TRBD2 (5 bases). The CDR3 spans 14 residues. V was shortened by 3 bases and J by 7 bases, with 14 bases between the two germline ends. Looked up from germline, CDR1 is MNHEY and CDR2 is SVGAGI. The CDR3 is CASSYATSSNTQYF. The CDR3 bases are TGTGCCAGCAGTTATGCCACTAGTTCGAATACGCAGTATTTT.

The chain links TRBV6-2 or TRBV6-3 to TRBJ2-2; 9 bases line up with TRBD1. This CDR3 spans 15 amino acids. Germline CDR1 is MNHEY and CDR2 is SVGEGT. Germline trimming cut 1 base from V and 8 bases from J; bases unmatched to any gene: 5. The CDR3 spells CASSYWTGEIGELFF. CDR3 nucleotides: TGTGCCAGCAGTTACTGGACAGGGGAGATAGGGGAGCTGTTTTTT.

The V and J genes are TRBV3-1 (or the pseudogene TRBV3-2) and TRBJ2-5; TRBD2 matches at 13 bases. The CDR3 has 17 residues. Germline CDR1 is LGHDT and CDR2 is YNNKEL (reference sequence). The trim removed 4 bases at V and 5 bases at J, leaving 10 bases unmatched. CDR3 loop: CASSPTSGGANAETQYF. Here the CDR3 DNA reads TGTGCCAGCAGCCCTACTAGCGGGGGGGCCAATGCGGAGACCCAGTACTTC.

The V call is TRBV7-3, the J call TRBJ1-5; no clear D. With 2 bases removed from V and 9 bases from J, the gap between germline ends came to 11 bases. CDR1 is SGHTA, CDR2 FQGTGA, per germline. The CDR3 is made up of 13 amino acids. CDR3 in amino acids: CASSLGGSAPQHF. The CDR3 DNA reads as TGTGCCAGCAGCTTAGGAGGGTCGGCGCCCCAGCATTTT.

V gene TRBV2 combines with J gene TRBJ2-6; perhaps TRBD1 as D (6 bases). V was cut by 5 bases and J by 0 bases, with 11 bases left in between. The germline gives CDR1 SNHLY, CDR2 FYNNEI. CDR3 length equals 16 residues. The CDR3, as DNA: TGTGCCAGCAGTCCGGGACACCACTCTGGGGCCAACGTCCTGACTTTC. This translates into CASSPGHHSGANVLTF.

The chain carries TRBV18 and TRBJ2-7, with TRBD1 as a possible D gene (6 bases). The CDR3 runs to 12 residues. V lost 5 bases and J lost 4, with 9 bases in between. Per the germline V gene, CDR1 is KGHSH and CDR2 is LQKENI. The CDR3, as DNA: TGTGCCAGCTCAGGGGGCACGTACGAGCAGTACGTC. Translating gives CASSGGTYEQYV.

This clone has just a few counts. CDR3 nucleotide sequence: TGTGCCAGCAGTCGGGACGGACAGGGTGATGAGCAGTTCTTC. Its protein is CASSRDGQGDEQFF. This chain joins TRBV6-5 and TRBJ2-1, with 8 bases fitting TRBD1. The CDR3 sequence is 14 residues long. Looked up from germline, CDR1 is MNHEY and CDR2 is SVGAGI. V dropped 5 bases and J dropped 8; count of bases not matched to a gene: 8.

This chain joins TRBV11-2 and TRBJ2-1; 7 bases are shared with TRBD1. V was pared by 5 bases and J by 6 bases, with 10 bases of the junction left unmatched. CDR3 length: 15 amino acids. Germline-derived CDR1 and CDR2 are SGHAT and FQNNGV. CDR3 loop: CASSNPGQTFNEQFF. DNA for the CDR3: TGTGCCAGCAGCAATCCGGGACAGACCTTCAATGAGCAGTTCTTC.

The V gene is TRBV4-3, the J gene TRBJ2-2; D possibly corresponds to TRBD1 (5 bases). Looked up from germline, CDR1 is LGHNA and CDR2 is YSLEER. Trimming removed 1 base at V and 5 bases at J, with 5 bases between. The CDR3 covers 13 residues. The CDR3 DNA is TGCGCCAGCAGCCAAGGACAGACCGGGGAGCTGTTTTTT. This gives the protein CASSQGQTGELFF.

V and J are TRBV2 and TRBJ2-3; 9 positions agree with TRBD2. CDR1 is SNHLY and CDR2 is FYNNEI in the germline V gene. The V gene end was trimmed by 4 bases and the J gene end by 6 bases; junction bases not matched to a gene: 14. This CDR3 has 17 amino acids. The CDR3 is CASSGLLRAGGADTQYF. The CDR3 DNA follows: TGTGCCAGCAGTGGGTTATTGCGAGCGGGAGGTGCGGATACGCAGTATTTT.

The chain links TRBV10-3 to TRBJ2-1; 8 positions match TRBD2. The trim removed 6 bases at V and 6 bases at J, leaving 7 bases unmatched. CDR3 length: 14 residues. Per germline, CDR1 ENHRY and CDR2 SYGVKD. The CDR3 nucleotides are TGTGCCATCAGGAGCGGGGGATCGCGCAATGAGCAGTTCTTC. This translates into CAIRSGGSRNEQFF.

The gene calls are TRBV4-1 and TRBJ1-2; TRBD1 agrees at 11 bases. The CDR3 has 15 residues. Germline values: CDR1 MGHRA, CDR2 YSYEKL. J lost 5 bases, V lost 4 bases, and 6 bases had no gene match. CDR3 DNA: TGCGCCAGCAGCCCCGGGACAGGGGGTCGGTATGGCTACACCTTC. As protein: CASSPGTGGRYGYTF.